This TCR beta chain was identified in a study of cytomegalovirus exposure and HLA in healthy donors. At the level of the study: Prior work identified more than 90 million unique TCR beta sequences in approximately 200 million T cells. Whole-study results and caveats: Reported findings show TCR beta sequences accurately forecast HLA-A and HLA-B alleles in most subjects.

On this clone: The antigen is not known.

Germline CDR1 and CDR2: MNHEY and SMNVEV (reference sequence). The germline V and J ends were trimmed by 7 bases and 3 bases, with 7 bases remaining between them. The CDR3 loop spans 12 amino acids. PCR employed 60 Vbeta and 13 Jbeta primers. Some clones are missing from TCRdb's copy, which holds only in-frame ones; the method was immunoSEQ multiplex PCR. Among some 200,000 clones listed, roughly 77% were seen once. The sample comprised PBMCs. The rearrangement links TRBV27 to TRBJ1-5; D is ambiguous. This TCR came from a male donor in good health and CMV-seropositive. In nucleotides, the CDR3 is TGTGCCAGCAAGGAGTACAATCAGCCCCAGCATTTT. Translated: CASKEYNQPQHF.